The 10 T cell receptor beta chains listed next were all sequenced from one sample in a study of CD8+CD57+ T cells in acquired aplastic anemia listed by TCRdb under 2018. The listed sequencing device is Illumina HiSeq 2000. Genomic DNA served as template for TCR beta VDJ combination and CDR3 sequence profiling. TCRdb's own reprocessing of the public reads used fastp at Q25 and MiXCR and kept productive beta chains. All rows with the same CDR3 protein become a single entry with the most common DNA and genes. In all, the sample holds tens of thousands of distinct CDR3 sequences, and around 55% of those were seen once. Of the sample, 2% to 2.5% falls within the top ten clones. Sequencing was performed on sorted CD4+, CD8+, or CD8+CD57+ T cells (not recorded which) from PBMCs. These receptors were taken from a human donor in good health, serving as a control.

The chain employs TRBV19 and TRBJ1-5; D call uncertain. Germline CDR1 is LNHDA and CDR2 is SQIVND (reference sequence). Trimming took 6 bases from V and 2 from J, leaving 11 bases between them. The CDR3 contains 14 residues. Written as DNA, the CDR3 is TGTGCCAGTAGGTCCGGCCAGGGCAATCAGCCCCAGCATTTT. This codes for CASRSGQGNQPQHF.

This clonotype was seen a few times. The chain joins TRBV7-2 to TRBJ2-7; 8 nucleotides agree with TRBD2. The CDR3 consists of 14 residues. Per the germline V gene, CDR1 is SGHTA and CDR2 is FQGNSA. Unmatched junction bases numbered 12, after V lost 9 bases and J lost 5 bases. The chain's CDR3 is CASSEVAGSDEQYF. DNA for the CDR3: TGTGCCAGTTCGGAGGTAGCGGGATCGGACGAGCAGTACTTC.

V and J are TRBV11-1 and TRBJ2-3, with 7 bases fitting TRBD1. Unmatched junction bases numbered 2, after V lost 0 bases and J lost 2 bases. CDR1 and CDR2 from the germline V gene are SGHAT and FQDESV (reference sequence). The CDR3 is 15 residues long. The CDR3 loop reads CASSLATGTTDTQYF. For the CDR3, the DNA is TGTGCCAGCAGCTTAGCGACAGGGACCACAGATACGCAGTATTTT.

The table lists this clonotype with many counts. The DNA of the CDR3 is TGCGCCAGCAGCTTGGGTGGGACAGGGCCCCTCGAGCAGTACTTC. It translates to CASSLGGTGPLEQYF. This rearrangement joins TRBV5-1 to TRBJ2-7, with 9 bases identical to TRBD1. CDR1 is SGHRS and CDR2 is YFSETQ in the germline V gene. V lost 0 bases, J lost 6 bases, and 7 bases stayed unmatched. The CDR3 contains 15 residues.

Comments on this clonotype: The junction differs from germline at one of its ends, possibly a read error. The V gene is TRBV2, the J gene TRBJ1-6, with 7 bases identical to TRBD1. Germline loops: CDR1 SNHLY, CDR2 FYNNEI. CDR3 length equals 13 residues. CDR3 nucleotides: TGTGCCAGCCGTGACAGGGATAATTCACCCCTCCACTTT. It yields the protein CASRDRDNSPLHF.

In its sample, this clonotype was seen once. Here the CDR3 reads CASLPRDRGKDTQYF. The CDR3 DNA reads TGTGCCAGCCTGCCCCGGGACAGGGGTAAAGATACGCAGTATTTT. The chain recombines TRBV11-1 with TRBJ2-3, with TRBD1 matching 10 bases. Germline CDR1 and CDR2: SGHAT and FQDESV (reference sequence). The junction had 10 bases not matched to a gene; V was cut back by 8 bases and J by 5 bases. The CDR3 runs to 15 residues.

This clonotype was seen repeatedly, ten times or more. CDR3 coding DNA: TGTGCCAGCAGCTTAGATCGGGGGGGCTACACCTTC. Translated, it gives CASSLDRGGYTF. The V and J genes are TRBV11-2 and TRBJ1-2; D is perhaps TRBD1 (5 bases). Germline CDR1 and CDR2: SGHAT and FQNNGV. The CDR3 loop spans 12 amino acids. The ends were cut back, 0 bases at V and 8 bases at J, with 7 bases in the middle.

This clonotype has ten or more counts. The V call is TRBV5-1, the J call TRBJ2-5; TRBD2 matches 8 bases. Germline V lookup: CDR1 SGHRS, CDR2 YFSETQ. The CDR3 totals 17 residues. V lost 0 bases, J lost 1 base, and 8 bases stayed unmatched. CDR3 residues: CASSLARGSGIQETQYF. DNA for the CDR3: TGCGCCAGCAGCTTGGCCAGAGGTAGCGGGATCCAAGAGACCCAGTACTTC.

This clonotype was recorded a few times. A much larger clonotype is one base distant, so this may be a read error. V usage is TRBV12-3 or TRBV12-4 and J usage is TRBJ2-1, with 7 bases aligning to TRBD2. This CDR3 contains 15 residues. Unmatched junction bases numbered 8, after V lost 5 bases and J lost 4 bases. CDR3 sequence: CASSLGGTGYNEQFF. The CDR3 coding sequence is TGTGCCAGCAGTCTCGGGGGGACCGGGTACAATGAGCAGTTCTTC.

Only one count was recorded for this clonotype. The junction differs from germline at one of its ends, possibly a read error. V is TRBV19 and J is TRBJ2-2, with D possibly matching TRBD1 (5 bases). CDR1 is LNHDA and CDR2 is SQIVND in the germline V gene (reference sequence). This CDR3 has 14 amino acids. The CDR3 is CASSIRGSTGELFF. Here the CDR3 DNA reads TGTGCTAGTAGTATTAGGGGTAGCACCGGGGAGCTGTTTTTT.